This TCR beta chain derives from a study of cytomegalovirus exposure and HLA in healthy donors. This CDR3 region has 16 residues. Germline-derived CDR1 and CDR2 are SGHRS and YFSETQ. After removal of 0 bases from V and 7 bases from J, the junction contained 12 bases not matched to a gene. Vbeta (60) and Jbeta (13) primers were used in the PCR. Profiled with immunoSEQ multiplex PCR; TCRdb holds only in-frame clones, not every one. The listing contains 150,000 to 200,000 clones. The receptor comes from a woman between 18 and 29 years old in good health and CMV-seropositive. The source material was PBMCs. This chain uses TRBV5-1 with TRBJ1-2; 7 nucleotides line up with TRBD1. For the CDR3, the DNA is TGCGCCAGCAGCTTGGTGGGGGGACAGTCTGACCGTGGCTACACCTTC. Translation gives CASSLVGGQSDRGYTF.